This TCR beta chain is drawn from a study of shared clonotypes between healthy human individuals. Germline lookup yields CDR1 ENHRY and CDR2 SYGVKD. Trimming shortened V by 5 bases and J by 8 bases, and 6 bases separated the two germline ends. The CDR3 is made up of 11 amino acids. Whole-study findings and limits: Limited genetic and exposure-history diversity came from having few donors.

TCRdb's copy holds only in-frame clones and misses some; the assay was immunoSEQ multiplex PCR. The table lists over 400,000 clones, more than 65% of them singletons. Comment on this clone: What it binds is not known.

The V gene is TRBV10-3, the J gene TRBJ2-2, with D unresolved. The material sequenced was PBMCs. The source of this sequence is a woman between 35 and 50 years old in good health. Some clones in this sample may be carry-over from other donors' samples. The CDR3 loop reads CAISHGGELFF. CDR3 DNA: TGTGCCATCAGTCACGGGGGGGAGCTGTTTTTT.